This entry lists 15 T cell receptor beta chains sequenced from one sample in a study of CD8 T cells in ankylosing spondylitis. From the 5' RACE reads, TCRdb called clonotypes with MiXCR, one entry per CDR3 protein. The top ten hold 2.6% of the sample, which has 200,000 to 250,000 distinct CDR3 sequences, over 9.5% seen once. The specimen was blood, either unsorted or a sorted T cell fraction (not recorded which). The receptors derive from a male donor with ankylosing spondylitis or in good health (not recorded which).

The J gene is TRBJ1-2, the V gene TRBV3-1, with D possibly being TRBD1 (5 bases). The CDR3 is 17 amino acids. V lost 1 base and J 4 bases, leaving 19 bases between the germline ends. Germline V lookup: CDR1 LGHDT, CDR2 YNNKEL (reference sequence). Here the CDR3 reads CASSQAPLTGGTYGYTF. CDR3 DNA: TGTGCCAGCAGCCAAGCTCCTCTCACCGGGGGGACCTATGGCTACACCTTC.

Many counts were recorded for this clonotype. This rearrangement joins TRBV5-6 to TRBJ1-4, with TRBD1 matching 7 bases. After removal of 5 bases from V and 5 bases from J, the junction contained 6 bases not matched to a gene. Germline loops: CDR1 SGHDT, CDR2 YYEEEE. The CDR3 is made up of 14 amino acids. The CDR3 bases are TGTGCCAGCAGTCTCATGACAGGGAATGAAAAACTGTTTTTT. It codes for CASSLMTGNEKLFF.

This clonotype was seen many times. The DNA for the CDR3 is TGTGCCAGCAGCTTAGATGTAGCCGGGGAGCTGTTTTTT. As protein: CASSLDVAGELFF. The chain has TRBV7-8 and TRBJ2-2; no clear D. Germline CDR1 is SGHVS and CDR2 is FQNEAQ. V was pared by 1 base and J by 6 bases, with 6 bases between. This CDR3 is 13 amino acids long.

This clonotype has a count of ten or more. The chain employs TRBV25-1 and TRBJ2-5, with D tentatively TRBD1 or TRBD2 (5 bases each). Per germline, CDR1 MGHDK and CDR2 SYGVNS. This CDR3 has 13 residues. Trimming removed 8 bases at V and 0 bases at J, with 10 bases between. CDR3 loop: CASVWGNQETQYF. The CDR3 nucleotides read TGTGCCAGCGTCTGGGGGAACCAAGAGACCCAGTACTTC.

This clonotype occurred many times. The V and J genes are TRBV20-1 and TRBJ2-2; D gene unclear. The CDR3 extends over 16 amino acids. Trimming stripped 2 bases from V and 0 bases from J, with 13 bases between. Germline V CDR1 and CDR2: DFQATT, SNEGSKA (reference sequence). The CDR3 reads CSARTQQRANTGELFF. The DNA of the CDR3 is TGCAGTGCTAGAACCCAACAGCGAGCGAACACCGGGGAGCTGTTTTTT.

The V gene is TRBV4-2, the J gene TRBJ2-2; 9 bases are shared with TRBD1. Per germline, CDR1 LGHNA and CDR2 YNFKEQ. J was trimmed by 6 bases and V by 4 bases; bases with no gene match: 6. This CDR3 spans 15 amino acids. The CDR3 DNA sequence: TGTGCCAGCAGCCCTGGGACAGGGAAGCCCGGGGAGCTGTTTTTT. Translating gives CASSPGTGKPGELFF.

J is TRBJ1-1 and V is TRBV30; D ambiguous. The V gene's germline CDR1 is GTSNPN and CDR2 SVGIG (reference sequence). The ends were cut back, 3 bases at V and 10 bases at J, with 21 bases in the middle. The CDR3 has 14 residues. As DNA, the CDR3 is TGTGCCTGGAGCGTCAACCGGGGAAGGGCTGCAGCTTTCTTT. Its translation: CAWSVNRGRAAAFF.

The gene calls are TRBV7-9 and TRBJ2-1; possibly TRBD1 or TRBD2 for D (7 bases each). Germline CDR1 reads SEHNR; CDR2 reads FQNEAQ (reference sequence). The CDR3 covers 11 residues. Trimming pared 11 bases from V and 8 bases from J, leaving 13 bases between. In DNA, the CDR3 is TGTGCCGCAGGGGGGGGCGATGAGCAGTTCTTC. Residues: CAAGGGDEQFF.

This clonotype was recorded many times. The gene calls are TRBV12-3 or TRBV12-4 and TRBJ1-2, with no clear D. This CDR3 spans 13 amino acids. V shed 6 bases and J shed 6 bases, with 14 bases lying between them. CDR3 sequence: CASSSGGSDGYTF. CDR3 coding DNA: TGTGCCAGCAGCTCTGGAGGTTCAGATGGCTACACCTTC.

This clonotype was seen at least ten times. The chain carries TRBV4-1 and TRBJ2-7; 9 bases are shared with TRBD2. CDR3 length: 15 amino acids. V shed 1 base, J shed 7 bases, and the junction held 8 bases outside the gene matches. Germline loops: CDR1 MGHRA, CDR2 YSYEKL. The CDR3 protein is CASSQVAGATLEQYF. The CDR3 DNA is TGCGCCAGCAGCCAAGTAGCGGGGGCTACCCTAGAGCAGTACTTC.

This clonotype was observed many times. V gene TRBV5-6 combines with J gene TRBJ2-2; 11 nucleotides align to TRBD1. Germline V lookup: CDR1 SGHDT, CDR2 YYEEEE. The CDR3 length is 16 residues. V shed 3 bases and J 6 bases; nucleotides not matched to a gene: 7. The CDR3 coding sequence is TGTGCCAGCAGCTATTCCGGGACAGGGGGGGCCGGGGAGCTGTTTTTT. Amino acid sequence: CASSYSGTGGAGELFF.

This clonotype was found many times. This chain uses TRBV15 with TRBJ2-1; TRBD2 matches 9 bases. Trimming took 2 bases from V and 3 from J; bases not matched to a gene: 5. Per germline, CDR1 LNHNV and CDR2 YYDKDF (reference sequence). The CDR3 sequence is 16 residues long. The CDR3, as DNA: TGTGCCACCAGCAGAAGACTAGCGGATGACTACAATGAGCAGTTCTTC. Its protein product is CATSRRLADDYNEQFF.

This clonotype was recorded at least ten times. V and J are TRBV4-1 and TRBJ2-1; 14 positions match TRBD2. Germline lookup yields CDR1 MGHRA and CDR2 YSYEKL. V trimming: 4 bases; J trimming: 9 bases; junction bases outside the gene matches: 14. This CDR3 is built from 18 residues. The CDR3 here is CASSPGTSGSFLGAEQFF. The CDR3 region has the DNA TGCGCCAGCAGCCCCGGGACTAGCGGGAGCTTTTTAGGCGCTGAGCAGTTCTTC.

This clonotype was detected many times. V and J are TRBV5-1 and TRBJ2-2; D tentatively fits TRBD1 or TRBD2 (5 bases each). V was clipped by 6 bases and J by 2 bases, with 8 bases between them. Germline values: CDR1 SGHRS, CDR2 YFSETQ. The CDR3 runs 13 residues. The CDR3, as DNA: TGCGCCAGCATTGGGGGAAACACCGGGGAGCTGTTTTTT. Amino acids: CASIGGNTGELFF. The full variable domain, with the rest looked up from reference TRBV5-1 and TRBJ2-2, is KAGVTQTPRYLIKTRGQQVTLSCSPISGHRSVSWYQQTPGQGLQFLFEYFSETQRNKGNFPGRFSGRQFSNSRSEMNVSTLELGDSALYLCASIGGNTGELFFGEGSRLTVL.

This clonotype was detected many times. The chain couples TRBV12-3 or TRBV12-4 to TRBJ1-5; 7 nucleotides line up with TRBD1. The CDR3 loop spans 16 amino acids. V lost 4 bases and J lost 2; bases outside the gene matches: 8. CDR3: CASSSTGRKGNQPQHF. As DNA, the CDR3 is TGTGCCAGCAGTTCGACAGGGAGGAAAGGCAATCAGCCCCAGCATTTT.